This entry is about one T cell receptor (beta chain). No antigen is known for it. Base qualities are not recorded, but no much larger clone differs from it by a single base. This record belongs to a study of cytomegalovirus exposure and HLA in healthy donors (dated by TCRdb to about 2017). In the study overall: A later analysis indicated that the roughly 130 validation repertoires were generated on the platform also employed for the 670 or so repertoires of the first cohort. The study was designed to test whether signatures of past pathogen exposure could be identified by cataloging public T cell receptors. Along with the approximately 700-subject first cohort, a separate validation cohort of around 110 different subjects was used. High-throughput TCR immunosequencing, statistical association of individual TCRs with disease status, and machine learning were combined to predict cytomegalovirus infection status.

From the cysteine up to the phenylalanine, the CDR3 has a length of 14 residues. CDR3 DNA is the only sequence kept; it has 42 bases, read in frame from the first base. CDR1 MGHRA and CDR2 YSYEKL were looked up in the germline V gene. V gives up 5 bases and J gives up 5 bases, and the segment between their germline ends measures 16 bases. The library was made by the immunoSEQ multiplex PCR assay. In the original analysis: A statistical classification framework was developed to diagnose cytomegalovirus status using the catalog of TCR beta chain sequences. TCRdb carries this immuneACCESS record with in-frame sequences only. Its versions omit some clonotypes, under half of them owing to an unresolved V gene in the studies checked, with the rest unexplained. V and J calls and clone size are as listed in that table; D and trimming were resolved from the DNA. Across this sample there are over 100,000 clones, with 75% to 90% seen only once. Clones ranked in the top ten supply 0.95% to 1.5% of the sample.

The donors belonged to the validation cohort of over a hundred subjects, which was separate from the 666-subject first cohort. On the study overall, not on this receptor specifically: Of the cluster scores, roughly 95% were above 0 in a later analysis, which found that TCRs clustered in the first cohort also tended to co-occur in the roughly 130 validation repertoires. A few of the identified cytomegalovirus-associated TCR beta chains were confirmed in vitro to be specific for cytomegalovirus antigens. While some public TCRs were present in many individuals, most TCR sequences turned up only very rarely across donors. In the study, around 160 TCR beta chains were listed as associated with cytomegalovirus. The classifier was reported to diagnose cytomegalovirus status with high specificity and sensitivity in both the original cohort and the validation cohort. The validation cohort had no HLA typing available for a later analysis, so co-occurrence within that cohort was assessed over all 120 repertoires. According to the authors, the approach could potentially be generalized to other disease states and immunological phenotypes.

The chain is made from TRBV4-1 and TRBJ2-7, and possibly TRBD1, on 6 matching bases. Sequenced: PBMCs. The TCR sequence derives from a woman aged 18 to 35 in good health and CMV-seronegative. CDR3 protein: CASSSRQEVNEQYF. The DNA sequence is given as TGCGCCAGCAGCTCCCGACAGGAGGTAAACGAGCAGTACTTC.